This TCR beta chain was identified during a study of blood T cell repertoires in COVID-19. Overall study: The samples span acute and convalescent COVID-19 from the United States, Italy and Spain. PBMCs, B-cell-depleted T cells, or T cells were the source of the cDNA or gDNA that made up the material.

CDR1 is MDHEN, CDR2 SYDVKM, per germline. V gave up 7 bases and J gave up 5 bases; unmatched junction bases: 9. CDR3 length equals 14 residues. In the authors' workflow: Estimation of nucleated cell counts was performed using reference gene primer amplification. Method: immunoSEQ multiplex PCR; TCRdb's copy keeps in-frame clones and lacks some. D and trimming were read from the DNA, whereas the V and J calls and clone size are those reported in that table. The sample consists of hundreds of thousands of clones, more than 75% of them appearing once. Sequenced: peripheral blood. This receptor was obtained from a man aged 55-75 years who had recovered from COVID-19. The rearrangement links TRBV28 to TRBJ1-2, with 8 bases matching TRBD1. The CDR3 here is CASTVTGALYGYTF. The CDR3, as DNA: TGTGCCAGCACCGTGACAGGGGCACTTTATGGCTACACCTTC.